These T cell receptor beta chains were read from a single sample in a study of cytomegalovirus exposure and HLA in healthy donors. Produced via immunoSEQ multiplex PCR; TCRdb's table is partial and in-frame only. The table lists around 140,000 clones, roughly 78% of them singletons. The sequenced sample consisted of PBMCs. The receptors derive from a female donor in good health and CMV-seronegative. Each CDR3 is given with its conserved first and last residue. The order of the fields is V gene, clone size, J gene, CDR3 length, D gene, CDR3 DNA, CDR3 protein. The D gene is left open where the match is weak. A clone size is listed for some rows: how often the clone was seen (once, few, many), or a class if it is expanded.

V: TRBV5-4; size: NA; J: TRBJ1-2; length: 13; D: TRBD1; DNA: TGTGCCAGCAGCTTGACAGGGGAGAGAGGCTACACCTTC; CDR3: CASSLTGERGYTF
V: TRBV5-1; size: NA; J: TRBJ1-2; length: 13; D: TRBD1; DNA: TGCGCCAGCAGCGGGCCAGGGGGCGCGAGCTACCCCTTC; CDR3: CASSGPGGASYPF
V: TRBV18; size: once; J: TRBJ2-2; length: 17; D: TRBD2; DNA: TGTGCCAGCTCACCACGGCAGGCTAGCGGGAGCACCGGGGAGCTGTTTTTT; CDR3: CASSPRQASGSTGELFF
V: TRBV4-2; size: NA; J: TRBJ2-3; length: 16; D: TRBD2; DNA: TGTGCCAGCAGCCAGATAGCGGGGGGGCCCGCAGATACGCAGTATTTT; CDR3: CASSQIAGGPADTQYF
V: TRBV4-1; size: NA; J: TRBJ1-4; length: 14; D: TRBD1; DNA: TGCGCCAGCAGCCTGGACAGGGGATATGGAAAGCTGTTTTTT; CDR3: CASSLDRGYGKLFF
V: TRBV5-4; size: NA; J: TRBJ1-1; length: 15; D: NA; DNA: TGTGCCAGCAGCTTGAGTCTAGGACAGAACACTGAAGCTTTCTTT; CDR3: CASSLSLGQNTEAFF
V: TRBV9; size: NA; J: TRBJ2-5; length: 14; D: NA; DNA: TGTGCCAGCAGCGCCGGACAGCCGGGGGAGACCCAGTACTTC; CDR3: CASSAGQPGETQYF
V: TRBV19; size: NA; J: TRBJ2-1; length: 15; D: TRBD2; DNA: TGTGCCAGTAACTCGGGACTAGCGAGGTTTCATGAGCAGTTCTTC; CDR3: CASNSGLARFHEQFF
V: TRBV28; size: NA; J: TRBJ1-2; length: 15; D: NA; DNA: TGTGCCAGCAGTTACACCGGGTCGCCGGTTGTTGGCTACACCTTC; CDR3: CASSYTGSPVVGYTF
V: TRBV15; size: NA; J: TRBJ1-4; length: 16; D: NA; DNA: TGTGCCACCAGCAGACGTTCAGGGGCCCCTAATGAAAAACTGTTTTTT; CDR3: CATSRRSGAPNEKLFF
V: TRBV14; size: NA; J: TRBJ1-6; length: 14; D: NA; DNA: TGTGCCAGCAGCCTCGTGACAGGTGGTTCACCCCTCCACTTT; CDR3: CASSLVTGGSPLHF
V: TRBV28; size: NA; J: TRBJ2-7; length: 14; D: TRBD2; DNA: TGTGCCAGCAGTTTCCTAGCGGCCCCATACGAGCAGTACTTC; CDR3: CASSFLAAPYEQYF
V: TRBV6-1; size: NA; J: TRBJ2-2; length: 15; D: TRBD2; DNA: TGTGCCAGCAGTGCAGTCGGGGGGGACACCGGGGAGCTGTTTTTT; CDR3: CASSAVGGDTGELFF
V: TRBV5-1; size: NA; J: TRBJ2-2; length: 15; D: NA; DNA: TGCGCCAGCAGCTTGACGCAGGGGAGCACCGGGGAGCTGTTTTTT; CDR3: CASSLTQGSTGELFF
V: TRBV6-6; size: NA; J: TRBJ2-1; length: 16; D: TRBD2; DNA: TGTGCCAGCAGTTGGGGCGGACTAGCGGGATACAATGAGCAGTTCTTC; CDR3: CASSWGGLAGYNEQFF
V: TRBV30; size: NA; J: TRBJ2-2; length: 19; D: TRBD2; DNA: TGTGCCTGGAGTGTACTCATGGTGGCTAGCGGGAGTGGGTCCGGGGAGCTGTTTTTT; CDR3: CAWSVLMVASGSGSGELFF
V: TRBV14; size: once; J: TRBJ2-7; length: 16; D: TRBD1; DNA: TGTGCCAGCAGCCAGCACGCCGGGACAGGAACCTACGAGCAGTACTTC; CDR3: CASSQHAGTGTYEQYF
V: TRBV21-1; size: NA; J: TRBJ2-2; length: 13; D: NA; DNA: TGTGCCAGCAGGAGGACAGCAACCGGGGAGCTGTTTTTT; CDR3: CASRRTATGELFF
V: TRBV7-9; size: NA; J: TRBJ2-5; length: 12; D: TRBD2; DNA: TGTTCCAGCAGCCCCGGCGGGGGGACCCAGTACTTC; CDR3: CSSSPGGGTQYF
V: TRBV6-4; size: once; J: TRBJ2-7; length: 18; D: TRBD2; DNA: TGTGCCAGCAGTGACGGGGCGGGAGGGTACTCCTCGGCATACGAGCAGTACTTC; CDR3: CASSDGAGGYSSAYEQYF
V: TRBV30; size: NA; J: TRBJ2-1; length: 14; D: TRBD1; DNA: TGTGCCTCAAAATCGGGACAGGTCTACAATGAGCAGTTCTTC; CDR3: CASKSGQVYNEQFF
V: TRBV2; size: few; J: TRBJ1-5; length: 15; D: NA; DNA: TGTGCCAGCAGTGAAGCGGCAGGGGCCAATCAGCCCCAGCATTTT; CDR3: CASSEAAGANQPQHF
V: TRBV30; size: once; J: TRBJ1-4; length: 15; D: TRBD1; DNA: TGTGCCTGGAGTGTACAGGGGGGTATTTGGGAAAAACTGTTTTTT; CDR3: CAWSVQGGIWEKLFF
V: TRBV5-1; size: few; J: TRBJ2-7; length: 16; D: NA; DNA: TGCGCCAGCAGCTTGGCCCTCCGACAGCACTCCTACGAGCAGTACTTC; CDR3: CASSLALRQHSYEQYF
V: TRBV19; size: NA; J: TRBJ2-2; length: 17; D: NA; DNA: TGTGCCAGTAGTATGTACTGGGCGGGGGCAATTACCGGGGAGCTGTTTTTT; CDR3: CASSMYWAGAITGELFF
V: TRBV2; size: NA; J: TRBJ2-5; length: 11; D: NA; DNA: TGTGCCAGCAGTCAGGAGGTTACCTCATACTTC; CDR3: CASSQEVTSYF
V: TRBV5-1; size: NA; J: TRBJ2-5; length: 15; D: NA; DNA: TGCGCCAGCAGCTTGGTTGGGGCCACGCGAGAGACCCAGTACTTC; CDR3: CASSLVGATRETQYF
V: TRBV15; size: NA; J: TRBJ2-3; length: 14; D: TRBD2; DNA: TGTGCCACCGGTAGGAGCGGGAGGTCAGATACGCAGTATTTT; CDR3: CATGRSGRSDTQYF
V: TRBV2; size: NA; J: TRBJ2-2; length: 15; D: NA; DNA: TGTGCCAGCAGTGAGTCTGCGGCGAACACCGGGGAGCTGTTTTTT; CDR3: CASSESAANTGELFF
V: TRBV13; size: NA; J: TRBJ2-5; length: 16; D: TRBD2; DNA: TGTGCCAGCAGGATACGTAGCGGGGGCCCGGGGGAGACCCAGTACTTC; CDR3: CASRIRSGGPGETQYF
V: TRBV27; size: NA; J: TRBJ2-6; length: 15; D: NA; DNA: TGTGCCAGCAGCCCATATCGACAGGGGGCCAACGTCCTGACTTTC; CDR3: CASSPYRQGANVLTF
V: TRBV30; size: NA; J: TRBJ2-7; length: 18; D: TRBD2; DNA: TGTGCCTGGACCAGCGGGGGGGCCATCACCGGTATTATTTACGAGCAGTACTTC; CDR3: CAWTSGGAITGIIYEQYF
V: TRBV7-9; size: NA; J: TRBJ1-1; length: 17; D: TRBD1; DNA: TGTGCCAGCAGCGGCTTGTGGACAGGATTGGCGAGCACTGAAGCTTTCTTT; CDR3: CASSGLWTGLASTEAFF
V: TRBV30; size: NA; J: TRBJ1-1; length: 16; D: TRBD1; DNA: TGTGCCTGGAATCCATACAGACAGGGGTCGAGGACTGAAGCTTTCTTT; CDR3: CAWNPYRQGSRTEAFF
V: TRBV18; size: few; J: TRBJ2-7; length: 14; D: NA; DNA: TGTGCCAGCTCACCCCGGCAGGCCAACTACGAGCAGTACTTC; CDR3: CASSPRQANYEQYF
V: TRBV2; size: once; J: TRBJ1-2; length: 13; D: TRBD1; DNA: TGTGCCAGCGCGGGAGACAGGGGAGAAGGCTACACCTTC; CDR3: CASAGDRGEGYTF
V: TRBV19; size: NA; J: TRBJ2-2; length: 14; D: NA; DNA: TGTGCCAGTAGTATGGGAGGGGGAAAAGGGGAGCTGTTTTTT; CDR3: CASSMGGGKGELFF
V: TRBV27; size: NA; J: TRBJ1-1; length: 17; D: TRBD1; DNA: TGTGCCAGCAGGACAAAGACCGGACAGGGTTGGAACACTGAAGCTTTCTTT; CDR3: CASRTKTGQGWNTEAFF
V: TRBV5-8; size: NA; J: TRBJ1-5; length: 15; D: NA; DNA: TGTGCCAGCAGCTTGTGGAGAATTAGCAATCAGCCCCAGCATTTT; CDR3: CASSLWRISNQPQHF
V: TRBV5-1; size: NA; J: TRBJ2-1; length: 13; D: NA; DNA: TGCGCCAGCAGCTCTTCGGGGGACCAGCAGCAGTTCTTC; CDR3: CASSSSGDQQQFF
V: TRBV28; size: NA; J: TRBJ1-2; length: 17; D: TRBD1; DNA: TGTGCCAGCAGTTTCCCCGGACAGGGGCGAGGGGGACCTGGCTACACCTTC; CDR3: CASSFPGQGRGGPGYTF
V: TRBV5-1; size: NA; J: TRBJ1-2; length: 14; D: NA; DNA: TGCGCCACCTCGTCGGCGGGCAGTTCCTATGGCTACCCCTTC; CDR3: CATSSAGSSYGYPF